This TCR beta chain comes out of a study of monozygotic twins with inflammatory bowel disease. A template switching step added UMIs, each with a 6-nucleotide sample barcode. One entry per CDR3 protein, without DNA, is what TCRdb gives after re-calling the 5' RACE reads. This listing includes roughly 330,000 distinct CDR3 sequences. Regarding the study as a whole: The sharing of clonotypes with others was lower in IBD patients than in healthy twins, especially with disease activity. Against healthy co-twins, IBD patients had lower TCRbeta diversity (measured by inverse Simpson).

Looked up from germline, CDR1 is SGHRS and CDR2 is YFSETQ. This CDR3 region has 14 residues. As concerns this clonotype: Its specificity is not known.

The chain recombines TRBV5-1 with TRBJ2-5. This clonotype was sampled from a human donor with ulcerative colitis or Crohn's disease, or a healthy co-twin of an affected twin (not recorded which). Sample: blood. The CDR3 protein is CASSLDGSTETQYF.